Below are 6 T cell receptor beta chains sequenced from a single sample in a study of blood T cell repertoires in COVID-19. Some clones are missing from TCRdb's copy, which holds only in-frame ones; the method was immunoSEQ multiplex PCR. The data hold 75,000 to 90,000 clones, with around three quarters observed a single time. Specimen: peripheral blood. The receptor set was obtained from an older woman with acute or convalescent COVID-19.

The rearrangement links TRBV9 to TRBJ1-1; 7 bases are a match to TRBD1. There are 15 residues in the CDR3. V lost 3 bases and J lost 1; bases outside the gene matches: 6. Germline CDR1 and CDR2: SGDLS and YYNGEE. The CDR3 bases are TGTGCCAGCAGCGAGGACGACAGGGCGAACACTGAAGCTTTCTTT. The encoded protein is CASSEDDRANTEAFF.

Here the CDR3 reads CASTPRGGTNMNTEAFF. The CDR3 region has the DNA TGCGCCAGCACCCCAAGGGGGGGGACAAACATGAACACTGAAGCTTTCTTT. The V and J genes are TRBV5-1 and TRBJ1-1; TRBD1 might be the D (6 bases). Trimming took off 6 bases at V and 0 bases at J, with 21 bases between the two ends. CDR3 length equals 17 residues. The germline CDR1 and CDR2 sequences are SGHRS and YFSETQ.

CDR3 nucleotide sequence: TGTGCCAGCTCCCCCGGGACAGGGAACTACGAGCAGTACTTC. This translates into CASSPGTGNYEQYF. The chain recombines TRBV18 with TRBJ2-7; 9 bases line up with TRBD1. CDR3 length: 14 residues. Germline V gives CDR1 KGHSH, CDR2 LQKENI. J was trimmed by 3 bases and V by 6 bases; bases with no gene match: 6.

The chain recombines TRBV18 with TRBJ1-2; 9 nucleotides line up with TRBD1. The V gene end was trimmed by 5 bases and the J gene end by 8 bases; junction bases not matched to a gene: 9. This CDR3 is built from 14 residues. Germline CDR1 KGHSH, CDR2 LQKENI. This CDR3 is CASSSWTGENGYTF. DNA of the CDR3: TGTGCCAGCTCATCCTGGACAGGGGAGAACGGCTACACCTTC.

V and J are TRBV5-6 and TRBJ2-1, with D hard to call. V shed 5 bases and J shed 0 bases, with 12 bases lying between them. Per the germline V gene, CDR1 is SGHDT and CDR2 is YYEEEE. The CDR3 covers 15 residues. CDR3 sequence: CASRSPMSSYNEQFF. DNA for the CDR3: TGTGCCAGCAGGTCACCTATGAGCTCCTACAATGAGCAGTTCTTC.

V is TRBV24-1 and J is TRBJ1-1; 7 bases fit TRBD1. Germline V gene data show CDR1 as KGHDR and CDR2 as SFDVKD. Losses at the gene ends were 7 bases for V and 11 bases for J; bases not matched to a gene: 6. CDR3 length: 11 amino acids. CDR3 in DNA: TGTGCCACCAGCGACAGGGAAATGGCTTTCTTT. Its protein is CATSDREMAFF.